A single sample gave rise to the 8 T cell receptor beta chains below, sequenced in a study of blood T cell repertoires in COVID-19. Profiling relied on immunoSEQ multiplex PCR, and the TCRdb table lists in-frame clones only, not all of them. The sample has approximately 210,000 clones, 85% to 90% seen once. The sample was peripheral blood. All receptors derive from a man aged 50-60 years with COVID-19, enrolled during active disease.

The J gene is TRBJ2-7, the V gene TRBV27, with a tentative D call TRBD2 (5 bases). Germline V gives CDR1 MNHEY, CDR2 SMNVEV (reference sequence). CDR3 length equals 16 residues. Trimming left V 0 bases short and J 0 bases short, with 12 bases between. CDR3 amino acids: CASSLSPTNPSYEQYF. As DNA, the CDR3 is TGTGCCAGCAGTTTATCGCCGACTAACCCCTCCTACGAGCAGTACTTC.

The chain combines TRBV27 with TRBJ2-7; the match to TRBD2 covers 7 bases. This CDR3 spans 17 amino acids. The V gene end was trimmed by 8 bases and the J gene end by 3 bases; junction bases not matched to a gene: 19. Germline V gene sequence: CDR1 MNHEY, CDR2 SMNVEV (reference sequence). The CDR3 reads CASAYNSAGLLGYEQYF. The CDR3 DNA reads as TGTGCCAGCGCGTACAACTCAGCGGGATTACTTGGCTACGAGCAGTACTTC.

Only one count was recorded for this clone. The rearrangement links TRBV11-2 to TRBJ1-1; D is perhaps TRBD1 (6 bases). CDR1 SGHAT and CDR2 FQNNGV come from the germline V gene. The V end lost 6 bases, the J end lost 0 bases, and 20 bases lay between the germline ends. The CDR3 has 17 amino acids. The CDR3 protein is CASRRAPDRRMNTEAFF. The CDR3 coding sequence is TGTGCCAGCAGACGAGCCCCTGACAGGCGCATGAACACTGAAGCTTTCTTT. The complete variable domain, with remaining parts taken from reference TRBV11-2 and TRBJ1-1, reads EAGVAQSPRYKIIEKRQSVAFWCNPISGHATLYWYQQILGQGPKLLIQFQNNGVVDDSQLPKDRFSAERLKGVDSTLKIQPAKLEDSAVYLCASRRAPDRRMNTEAFFGQGTRLTVV.

This clone showed up just a few times. The chain combines TRBV19 with TRBJ2-3; the match to TRBD1 covers 7 bases. V lost 3 bases, J lost 9 bases, and 3 bases stayed unmatched. This CDR3 spans 12 amino acids. Germline V lookup: CDR1 LNHDA, CDR2 SQIVND (reference sequence). CDR3 amino acids: CASSIGQATQYF. The CDR3 DNA reads as TGTGCCAGTAGTATCGGACAGGCAACGCAGTATTTT.

V and J are TRBV5-1 and TRBJ1-2, with D hard to call. Germline CDR1 and CDR2: SGHRS and YFSETQ. Deletions cut 3 bases from V and 14 bases from J, with 14 bases between. The CDR3 sequence is 11 residues long. DNA for the CDR3: TGCGCCAGCAGCTCGATCCGGGAACAAACCTTC. It yields the protein CASSSIREQTF.

The chain employs TRBV5-8 and TRBJ1-6; D is undetermined. This CDR3 is 13 amino acids long. Germline values: CDR1 SGHTS, CDR2 YDEGEE. Between the trimmed V and J ends, which lost 0 bases and 8 bases, there was a span of 6 bases. The CDR3 is CASSLDRDSPLHF. DNA for the CDR3: TGTGCCAGCAGCTTGGACAGAGATTCACCCCTCCACTTT.

The genes are TRBV19 and TRBJ1-5; no clear D gene. Trimming stripped 2 bases from V and 8 bases from J, with 10 bases between. Germline CDR1 and CDR2: LNHDA and SQIVND (reference sequence). The CDR3 has 13 amino acids. CDR3 in amino acids: CASSIKVREPQHF. In nucleotides, the CDR3 is TGTGCCAGTAGTATAAAAGTCCGCGAGCCCCAGCATTTT.

This clone was seen repeatedly, ten times or more. This CDR3 is also generated by other DNA sequences in the sample. This chain links TRBV9 with TRBJ2-7; D is undetermined. Germline V lookup: CDR1 SGDLS, CDR2 YYNGEE. The V and J ends lost 0 bases and 1 base respectively, with 8 bases between them. This CDR3 contains 14 residues. The CDR3 spells CASSVGSGSYEQYF. For the CDR3, the DNA is TGTGCCAGCAGCGTAGGGTCAGGATCCTACGAGCAGTACTTC.